The following is a T cell receptor beta chain sequence with its context. As yet, its antigen is unknown. For TCR beta libraries, about 2 micrograms of genomic DNA were obtained from cryopreserved PBMCs. TCRdb's copy holds only in-frame clones and misses some; the assay was immunoSEQ multiplex PCR. The profile covers a few hundred thousand clones, with approximately 80% appearing a single time and 5.5% to 8% taken by the ten largest. This specimen belongs to a study of cytotoxic CD8 clonotypes in ibrutinib-treated CLL. Overall study findings and caveats: At the start, clonality exceeded age-matched healthy donors and followed circulating CD8+ T-cell counts. The clonality rise at ibrutinib response reflected private clonotype expansion.

The sequence came from a human donor with chronic lymphocytic leukemia. The sequencing used PBMCs, collected before ibrutinib treatment.

The CDR3 loop is CATSRGREVATLPGYTF. The CDR3 DNA reads as TGTGCCACCAGCAGAGGCCGGGAAGTCGCTACCCTACCTGGCTACACCTTC. This sequence joins TRBV15 and TRBJ1-2; no clear D gene. This CDR3 is 17 amino acids long. Germline values: CDR1 LNHNV, CDR2 YYDKDF (reference sequence). Trimming removed 1 base at V and 7 bases at J, with 22 bases between.